The entry below describes one T cell receptor beta chain. This record comes from a study of shared clonotypes between healthy human individuals. Measured with immunoSEQ multiplex PCR; TCRdb has only the in-frame clones, and not every one. The sample comprises a few hundred thousand clones, roughly 97% of which are singletons, and approximately 0.057% rests with the top ten. This clonotype was sampled from a woman aged 25 to 39 in good health. The sample consisted of naive CD4+ T cells sorted from blood. Subset here: CD45RA+ positively selected.

The CDR3 DNA follows: TGTGCCAGCAGCCCCATCTACCCGGGACTAGCGGGAGGGTATGAGCAGTTCTTC. Translating it yields CASSPIYPGLAGGYEQFF. The genes are TRBV7-7 and TRBJ2-1, with 16 bases that match TRBD2. The CDR3 extends over 18 amino acids. The trim removed 5 bases at V and 8 bases at J, leaving 12 bases unmatched. CDR1 and CDR2 from the germline V gene are SSHAT and FNYEAQ (reference sequence).